The rows below give T cell receptor beta chains drawn from one sample of a study of blood T cell repertoires in COVID-19. Assay: immunoSEQ multiplex PCR; the TCRdb copy retains only in-frame clones and omits some. The sample includes around 220,000 clones, more than 85% seen only once; the top ten take about a tenth. Sequenced material: peripheral blood. Every receptor here comes from a woman in her 50s with COVID-19, enrolled during active disease. The CDR3 runs from the conserved cysteine through the conserved F or W. D genes are given only for firm matches. The size entry is marked missing in some rows and otherwise reads once, few, many or a size class.

TRBD2	-	TRBV7-6	TRBJ2-2	TGTGCCAGCAGCTTACTAGCGGGGTTTTCACGCACCGGGGAGCTGTTTTTT	CASSLLAGFSRTGELFF
-	-	TRBV19	TRBJ2-4	TGTGCCAGTAGTGTCCAGTTTAGCCTCAAAAACATTCAGTACTTC	CASSVQFSLKNIQYF
-	few	TRBV19	TRBJ1-2	TGTGCCAGCTACGGGGTTCCCTATGGCTACACCTTC	CASYGVPYGYTF
TRBD1	-	TRBV19	TRBJ2-2	TGTGCCAGTAGATCCGGGACAGGGGACACCGGGGAGCTGTTTTTT	CASRSGTGDTGELFF
-	-	TRBV5-4	TRBJ1-6	TGTGCCAGCAGCTCGATGGACAGCGGTTCACCCCTCCACTTT	CASSSMDSGSPLHF
-	-	TRBV28	TRBJ1-5	TGTGCCAGCAGTTTATGGGACGGGGATCAGCCCCAGCATTTT	CASSLWDGDQPQHF
TRBD2	-	TRBV3-1/TRBV3-2	TRBJ2-5	TGTGCCAGCAGCCCCCGACTAGCGGGGGGGCCACGAGAGACCCAGTACTTC	CASSPRLAGGPRETQYF
-	-	TRBV2	TRBJ1-1	TGTGCCAGCAGCAAACAGAGAATGAACACTGAAGCTTTCTTT	CASSKQRMNTEAFF
-	once	TRBV21-1	TRBJ1-2	TGTGCCAGATTGGACAGGACTACCTATGGCTACACCTTC	CARLDRTTYGYTF
-	-	TRBV3-1/TRBV3-2	TRBJ2-1	TGTGCCAGCAGTCTGACTAGTTTCAGCTCCTACAATGAGCAGTTCTTC	CASSLTSFSSYNEQFF
TRBD1	once	TRBV6-4	TRBJ1-6	TGTGCCTCGTCGGACAGGATGAATTCACCCCTCCACTTT	CASSDRMNSPLHF
-	-	TRBV5-8	TRBJ1-1	TGTGCCAGCACCGGCTCTTCCCCTCGACACAACACTGAAGCTTTCTTT	CASTGSSPRHNTEAFF
-	-	TRBV3-1/TRBV3-2	TRBJ2-5	TGTGCCAGCAGTCGGACCGTCGCGGGGACCCAGTACTTC	CASSRTVAGTQYF
TRBD1	-	TRBV27	TRBJ1-5	TGTGCCAGCAGGGGGGACAACAGGGGCCCAAATCAGCCCCAGCATTTT	CASRGDNRGPNQPQHF
-	-	TRBV11-2	TRBJ2-7	TGTGCCAGCAGCTTAGGGGACATCTACGAGCAGTACTTC	CASSLGDIYEQYF
-	-	TRBV27	TRBJ1-4	TGTGCCAGCAGTTTTAGCCTTGGGGAAAAACTGTTTTTT	CASSFSLGEKLFF
TRBD1	-	TRBV5-1	TRBJ1-2	TGCGCCAGCAGCCCTCTACCGGGACAGGGGGGCTATGGCTACACCTTC	CASSPLPGQGGYGYTF
-	-	TRBV19	TRBJ2-2	TGTGCCAGTAGTCCCTACGATGACGGGGAGCTGTTTTTT	CASSPYDDGELFF
-	-	TRBV3-1/TRBV3-2	TRBJ2-5	TGTGCCAGCAGCCAGTCTTCGGAGACCCAGTACTTC	CASSQSSETQYF
-	few	TRBV7-2	TRBJ1-1	TGTGCCAGCAGCCTGGACAGCGCCTATGAAGCTTTCTTT	CASSLDSAYEAFF
TRBD2	-	TRBV19	TRBJ2-3	TGTGCCAGTAGTATGGGACTAGCGGACACAGATACGCAGTATTTT	CASSMGLADTDTQYF
-	-	TRBV4-1	TRBJ1-2	TGCGCCAGCAGCCAAGAGACCGGGGGCTACACCTTC	CASSQETGGYTF